This T cell receptor (beta chain) was captured by sequencing in a study of OX40 agonist ivuxolimab in advanced cancers. General study points: The study observed clonal expansion of CD4+ and CD8+ blood T cells by week 6 at 0.1 to 3.0 mg/kg. People who partly responded at 0.1-3.0 mg/kg had some of the least clonal expansion seen.

As to this clone: The target antigen is unknown.

Only in-frame clones appear in the TCRdb table, and some are missing; sequencing was by immunoSEQ multiplex PCR. The sample records about 94,000 clones, 87% being singletons. Sequencing was performed on CD4+ or CD8+ T cells sorted from blood, taken in a trial of the OX40 agonist ivuxolimab. This clonotype was sampled from an adult with an advanced solid tumor such as melanoma, head and neck, liver or kidney cancer.

This CDR3 reads CANSLKTGAPGGEQYF. Written as DNA, the CDR3 is TGCGCCAACAGCCTGAAAACAGGGGCCCCCGGAGGTGAGCAGTACTTC. The V gene is TRBV10-1, the J gene TRBJ2-7; TRBD1 agrees at 7 bases. Germline V gene lookup returns CDR1 WNHNN and CDR2 SYGVQD (reference sequence). This CDR3 is 16 amino acids long. The trim removed 10 bases at V and 7 bases at J, leaving 22 bases unmatched.